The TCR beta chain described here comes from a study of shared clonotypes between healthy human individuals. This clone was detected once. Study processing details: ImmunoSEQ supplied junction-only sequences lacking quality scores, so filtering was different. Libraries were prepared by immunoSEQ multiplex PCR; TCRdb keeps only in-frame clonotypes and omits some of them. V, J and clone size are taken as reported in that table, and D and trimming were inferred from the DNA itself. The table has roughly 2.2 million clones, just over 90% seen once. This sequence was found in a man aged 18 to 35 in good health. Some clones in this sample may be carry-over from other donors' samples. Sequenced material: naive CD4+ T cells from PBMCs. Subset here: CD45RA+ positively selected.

The CDR3 loop reads CASSLSPEGQGNYEQYF. Here the CDR3 DNA reads TGTGCCAGCAGTTTATCGCCTGAGGGACAGGGTAACTACGAGCAGTACTTC. This rearrangement joins TRBV28 to TRBJ2-7, with 9 bases lining up with TRBD1. After removal of 1 base from V and 3 bases from J, the junction contained 10 bases not matched to a gene. The CDR3 extends over 17 amino acids. Germline-derived CDR1 and CDR2 are MDHEN and SYDVKM.